Following are 5 T cell receptor beta chains from one sample sequenced in a study of shared clonotypes between healthy human individuals. The assay was immunoSEQ multiplex PCR, and TCRdb's table has in-frame clones only and misses some. This sample has more than 500,000 clones, with approximately 94% found just once. The sample consisted of naive CD4+ T cells sorted from blood. As to subset: CD45RA+ positively selected. The origin of the receptors is a woman aged 25-40 years in good health.

This clone occurred once. V usage is TRBV27 and J usage is TRBJ1-5; TRBD1 matches 8 bases. V lost 5 bases to trimming and J lost 7 bases; unmatched junction nucleotides: 10. Germline V gene data show CDR1 as MNHEY and CDR2 as SMNVEV (reference sequence). CDR3 length: 15 amino acids. The CDR3 loop is CASSKHGQGLQPQHF. The CDR3 nucleotides read TGTGCCAGCAGTAAGCACGGACAGGGATTACAGCCCCAGCATTTT.

V is TRBV7-9 and J is TRBJ2-7, with D unresolved. CDR3 size: 15 residues. Germline V gives CDR1 SEHNR, CDR2 FQNEAQ (reference sequence). V was trimmed by 0 bases and J by 0 bases, leaving 9 bases between them. CDR3 bases: TGTGCCAGCAGCTTAGCGCGCGACTCCTCCTACGAGCAGTACTTC. Protein sequence: CASSLARDSSYEQYF.

This sequence joins TRBV4-1 and TRBJ2-3; TRBD2 aligns across 12 bases. Germline V gene lookup returns CDR1 MGHRA and CDR2 YSYEKL. The trim removed 8 bases at V and 5 bases at J, leaving 8 bases unmatched. This CDR3 is 15 amino acids long. CDR3 protein: CASRTSGTRGDTQYF. CDR3 DNA sequence: TGCGCCAGCCGGACTAGCGGGACCCGCGGAGATACGCAGTATTTT.

The chain employs TRBV28 and TRBJ1-4; TRBD1 aligns across 8 bases. The CDR3 has 15 amino acids. Losses at the gene ends were 5 bases for V and 8 bases for J; bases not matched to a gene: 10. The germline V gene has CDR1 MDHEN and CDR2 SYDVKM. The CDR3 protein is CASSPTARGREKLFF. CDR3 nucleotide sequence: TGTGCCAGCAGTCCCACCGCCAGGGGGCGCGAAAAACTGTTTTTT. Using reference TRBV28 and TRBJ1-4 for the parts outside the CDR3, the full variable domain is DVKVTQSSRYLVKRTGEKVFLECVQDMDHENMFWYRQDPGLGLRLIYFSYDVKMKEKGDIPEGYSVSREKKERFSLILESASTNQTSMYLCASSPTARGREKLFFGSGTQLSVL.

The chain combines TRBV7-2 with TRBJ1-4; D is ambiguous. Germline CDR1 reads SGHTA; CDR2 reads FQGNSA. V lost 5 bases to trimming and J lost 1 base, with 14 bases between them. This CDR3 has 16 residues. CDR3 sequence reads: CASSPAPGETNEKLFF. The DNA for the CDR3 is TGTGCCAGCAGCCCCGCCCCCGGGGAAACTAATGAAAAACTGTTTTTT.